This T cell receptor beta chain stems from a study of blood T cell repertoires in COVID-19. Whole-study context: Samples of COVID-19 (acute and convalescent) were obtained from the United States, Italy and Spain.

Trimming stripped 3 bases from V and 0 bases from J, with 17 bases between. The CDR3 contains 16 residues. From germline, CDR1 is DFQATT and CDR2 SNEGSKA (reference sequence). In the authors' workflow: Amplification of reference gene primers provided the estimated nucleated cell counts. Method: immunoSEQ multiplex PCR; TCRdb's copy keeps in-frame clones and lacks some. Clone size and V and J calls were adopted from that table, with D and trimming inferred from the DNA. The table includes tens of thousands of clones, around 84% detected once. V gene TRBV20-1 combines with J gene TRBJ2-5; a weak D match, TRBD2 (6 bases). Input material: peripheral blood. The receptor was isolated from a man at least 80 years old with acute or convalescent COVID-19. The CDR3 sequence: CSASEHRLGDQETQYF. The CDR3 nucleotides are TGCAGTGCTAGTGAACACCGACTAGGGGACCAAGAGACCCAGTACTTC.